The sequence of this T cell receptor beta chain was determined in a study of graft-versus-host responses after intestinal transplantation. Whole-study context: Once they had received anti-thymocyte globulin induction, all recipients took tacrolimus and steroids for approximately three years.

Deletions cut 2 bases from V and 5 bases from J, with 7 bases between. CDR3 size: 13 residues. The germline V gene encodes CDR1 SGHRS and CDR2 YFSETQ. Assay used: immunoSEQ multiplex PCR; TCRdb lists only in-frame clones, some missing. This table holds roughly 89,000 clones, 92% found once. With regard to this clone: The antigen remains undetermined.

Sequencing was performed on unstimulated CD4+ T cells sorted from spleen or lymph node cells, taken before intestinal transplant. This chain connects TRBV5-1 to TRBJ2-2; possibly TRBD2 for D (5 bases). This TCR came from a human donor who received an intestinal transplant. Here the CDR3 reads CASSFEGTGELFF. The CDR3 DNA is TGCGCCAGCAGCTTCGAGGGTACCGGGGAGCTGTTTTTT.